This record concerns one T cell receptor (beta chain) sequence. These data come from a study of blood T cell repertoires in COVID-19. Turning to the study itself: Both acute and convalescent COVID-19 samples were obtained from the United States, Italy and Spain. Sources were T cells, B-cell-depleted T cells, or PBMCs; the material itself was cDNA or gDNA.

Grouping used clinical history reported by participants in a survey and questionnaire. Trimming left V 1 base short and J 7 bases short, with 14 bases between. The CDR3 is 14 residues long. Germline CDR1 and CDR2: GTSNPN and SVGIG (reference sequence). In the source study's methods: The authors estimated nucleated cell counts from reference gene primer amplification. Profiled with immunoSEQ multiplex PCR; TCRdb holds only in-frame clones, not every one. V and J calls and clone size come straight from that table; D and trimming were deduced from the DNA. The data hold about 220,000 clones, with about 80% observed a single time.

This sequence joins TRBV30 and TRBJ1-5; D possibly corresponds to TRBD1 (6 bases). The sequenced sample consisted of PBMCs or T cells enriched from blood (not recorded which). The source of this sequence is a middle-aged woman with acute COVID-19. The chain's CDR3 is CAWSDRGGLQPQHF. The CDR3 DNA follows: TGTGCCTGGAGTGATAGGGGGGGACTCCAGCCCCAGCATTTT.